The TCR beta chain under discussion was sequenced for a study of blood T cell repertoires in COVID-19. On the study more broadly: Samples of COVID-19 (acute and convalescent) were obtained from the United States, Italy and Spain. The cDNA or gDNA used as material had been derived from T cells, B-cell-depleted T cells, or PBMCs.

Profiled with immunoSEQ multiplex PCR; TCRdb holds only in-frame clones, not every one. The top ten clones hold roughly 25% of a sample with approximately 30,000 clones, roughly nine tenths of them seen once. The length of the CDR3 is 17 residues. The V gene lost 0 bases and the J gene lost 0 bases, with 12 bases spanning the gap. This receptor was taken from a woman of 80 years or more with active or convalescent COVID-19. The sequencing input was peripheral blood. This rearrangement joins TRBV23-1 to TRBJ1-5, with D perhaps matching TRBD1 (5 bases). TRBV23-1 carries the ORF label, with uncertain function. CDR3 sequence reads: CASSQSPGDYSNQPQHF. The DNA for the CDR3 is TGCGCCAGCAGTCAATCTCCGGGGGATTATAGCAATCAGCCCCAGCATTTT.